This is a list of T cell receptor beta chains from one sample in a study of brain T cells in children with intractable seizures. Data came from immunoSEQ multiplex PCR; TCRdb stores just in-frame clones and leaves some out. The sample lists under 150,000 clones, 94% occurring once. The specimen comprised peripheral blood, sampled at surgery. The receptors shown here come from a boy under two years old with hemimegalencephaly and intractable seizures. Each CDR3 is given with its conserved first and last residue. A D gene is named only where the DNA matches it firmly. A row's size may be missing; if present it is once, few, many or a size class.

CDR3aa: CASSSRRNTEAFF
CDR3nt: TGTGCCAGCAGTTCTAGACGGAACACTGAAGCTTTCTTT
len: 13
v_gene: TRBV12-3/TRBV12-4
d_gene: NA
j_gene: TRBJ1-1
abundance: once

CDR3aa: CASSRLAGWNEQFF
CDR3nt: TGCGCCAGCAGCAGACTAGCGGGATGGAATGAGCAGTTCTTC
len: 14
v_gene: TRBV10-2
d_gene: TRBD2
j_gene: TRBJ2-1
abundance: NA

CDR3aa: CASSWRAGAPNTGELFF
CDR3nt: TGTGCCAGCAGCTGGAGAGCGGGAGCCCCGAACACCGGGGAGCTGTTTTTT
len: 17
v_gene: TRBV28
d_gene: TRBD2
j_gene: TRBJ2-2
abundance: NA

CDR3aa: CASSLGAGGSYGYTF
CDR3nt: TGTGCCAGCAGCTTAGGGGCAGGGGGCAGCTATGGCTACACCTTC
len: 15
v_gene: TRBV7-2
d_gene: TRBD1
j_gene: TRBJ1-2
abundance: NA

CDR3aa: CASSEMARMQYF
CDR3nt: TGTGCCAGCAGTGAAATGGCGCGGATGCAGTACTTC
len: 12
v_gene: TRBV6-1
d_gene: NA
j_gene: TRBJ2-7
abundance: NA

CDR3aa: CASTKSTGAGSYEQYF
CDR3nt: TGTGCCAGCACCAAATCCACAGGAGCCGGGTCCTACGAGCAGTACTTC
len: 16
v_gene: TRBV28
d_gene: NA
j_gene: TRBJ2-7
abundance: NA

CDR3aa: CASSLAGANVLTF
CDR3nt: TGTGCCAGCAGCTTAGCCGGGGCCAACGTCCTGACTTTC
len: 13
v_gene: TRBV5-6
d_gene: NA
j_gene: TRBJ2-6
abundance: NA

CDR3aa: CASSIRGTSQGETQYF
CDR3nt: TGTGCCAGTAGTATCCGCGGGACTAGTCAGGGTGAGACCCAGTACTTC
len: 16
v_gene: TRBV19
d_gene: TRBD2
j_gene: TRBJ2-5
abundance: NA

CDR3aa: CASSGGRERDNEQFF
CDR3nt: TGTGCCAGCAGCGGGGGGAGGGAGCGGGATAATGAGCAGTTCTTC
len: 15
v_gene: TRBV11-3
d_gene: TRBD2
j_gene: TRBJ2-1
abundance: NA

CDR3aa: CSAGTQNIQYF
CDR3nt: TGCAGCGCCGGGACACAAAACATTCAGTACTTC
len: 11
v_gene: TRBV29-1
d_gene: NA
j_gene: TRBJ2-4
abundance: NA

CDR3aa: CASSLDRNSNQPQHF
CDR3nt: TGCGCCAGCAGCCTAGACAGAAATAGCAATCAGCCCCAGCATTTT
len: 15
v_gene: TRBV4-1
d_gene: NA
j_gene: TRBJ1-5
abundance: NA

CDR3aa: CATSRDRGWDTQYF
CDR3nt: TGTGCCACCAGCAGGGACCGGGGATGGGATACGCAGTATTTT
len: 14
v_gene: TRBV15
d_gene: NA
j_gene: TRBJ2-3
abundance: NA

CDR3aa: CASSMWQAGDNEQFF
CDR3nt: TGTGCCAGTAGTATGTGGCAGGCGGGAGACAATGAGCAGTTCTTC
len: 15
v_gene: TRBV19
d_gene: TRBD2
j_gene: TRBJ2-1
abundance: NA

CDR3aa: CASLLEDGEAFF
CDR3nt: TGTGCCAGCCTTCTTGAGGACGGTGAAGCTTTCTTT
len: 12
v_gene: TRBV28
d_gene: NA
j_gene: TRBJ1-1
abundance: NA

CDR3aa: CASSPPVVAGELFF
CDR3nt: TGTGCCAGCAGCCCCCCTGTGGTGGCCGGGGAGCTGTTTTTT
len: 14
v_gene: TRBV13
d_gene: NA
j_gene: TRBJ2-2
abundance: NA

CDR3aa: CASRGTTQETQYF
CDR3nt: TGTGCCAGCAGGGGGACAACTCAAGAGACCCAGTACTTC
len: 13
v_gene: TRBV28
d_gene: NA
j_gene: TRBJ2-5
abundance: NA

CDR3aa: CATLGPNFYEQYF
CDR3nt: TGTGCCACTCTCGGACCGAACTTCTACGAGCAGTACTTC
len: 13
v_gene: TRBV6-5
d_gene: NA
j_gene: TRBJ2-7
abundance: NA

CDR3aa: CATLGFTDTQYF
CDR3nt: TGTGCCACCTTAGGTTTCACAGATACGCAGTATTTT
len: 12
v_gene: TRBV24-1
d_gene: NA
j_gene: TRBJ2-3
abundance: NA

CDR3aa: CASSIGLAVLSFNEQFF
CDR3nt: TGTGCCAGTAGTATTGGGCTAGCGGTCCTCTCCTTCAATGAGCAGTTCTTC
len: 17
v_gene: TRBV19
d_gene: TRBD2
j_gene: TRBJ2-1
abundance: NA

CDR3aa: CASSLVAASYNEQFF
CDR3nt: TGCGCCAGCAGCTTGGTTGCGGCATCATACAATGAGCAGTTCTTC
len: 15
v_gene: TRBV5-1
d_gene: NA
j_gene: TRBJ2-1
abundance: NA

CDR3aa: CASSIRETQYF
CDR3nt: TGTGCCAGTAGTATAAGGGAGACCCAGTACTTC
len: 11
v_gene: TRBV19
d_gene: NA
j_gene: TRBJ2-5
abundance: NA

CDR3aa: CASSLGVTTINEQFF
CDR3nt: TGCGCCAGCAGCTTGGGGGTCACCACGATAAATGAGCAGTTCTTC
len: 15
v_gene: TRBV5-1
d_gene: NA
j_gene: TRBJ2-1
abundance: NA

CDR3aa: CASSKWTSGRGETQYF
CDR3nt: TGTGCCAGCAGCAAATGGACTAGCGGGAGGGGAGAGACCCAGTACTTC
len: 16
v_gene: TRBV5-8
d_gene: TRBD2
j_gene: TRBJ2-5
abundance: NA

CDR3aa: CASSETGFGYTF
CDR3nt: TGCGCCAGCAGTGAGACAGGGTTTGGCTACACCTTC
len: 12
v_gene: TRBV10-2
d_gene: NA
j_gene: TRBJ1-2
abundance: NA

CDR3aa: CASSGTNPTGRNEQFF
CDR3nt: TGTGCCAGCTCCGGGACTAACCCGACGGGTAGGAATGAGCAGTTCTTC
len: 16
v_gene: TRBV5-4
d_gene: TRBD2
j_gene: TRBJ2-1
abundance: NA

CDR3aa: CASSPPRRTPSYEQYF
CDR3nt: TGTGCCAGCAGCCCGCCCCGGCGGACACCGTCCTACGAGCAGTACTTC
len: 16
v_gene: TRBV5-6
d_gene: NA
j_gene: TRBJ2-7
abundance: NA

CDR3aa: CATLIGGSGANVLTF
CDR3nt: TGTGCCACCCTAATTGGAGGGAGTGGGGCCAACGTCCTGACTTTC
len: 15
v_gene: TRBV6-1
d_gene: NA
j_gene: TRBJ2-6
abundance: NA

CDR3aa: CASSSRAREQYF
CDR3nt: TGTGCCAGCAGTTCCAGGGCGCGCGAGCAGTACTTC
len: 12
v_gene: TRBV28
d_gene: NA
j_gene: TRBJ2-7
abundance: NA

CDR3aa: CASSLVAGETYEQYF
CDR3nt: TGTGCCAGCAGCTTAGTAGCAGGGGAGACCTACGAGCAGTACTTC
len: 15
v_gene: TRBV7-8
d_gene: NA
j_gene: TRBJ2-7
abundance: NA

CDR3aa: CASSQGDRRIYGYTF
CDR3nt: TGTGCCAGCAGCCAGGGGGACAGGCGAATATATGGCTACACCTTC
len: 15
v_gene: TRBV14
d_gene: TRBD1
j_gene: TRBJ1-2
abundance: NA

CDR3aa: CASSLQGNQPQHF
CDR3nt: TGTGCCAGCAGTTTACAGGGGAATCAGCCCCAGCATTTT
len: 13
v_gene: TRBV12-3/TRBV12-4
d_gene: NA
j_gene: TRBJ1-5
abundance: few

CDR3aa: CASSPPGEQYF
CDR3nt: TGTGCCAGCAGCCCCCCTGGCGAGCAGTACTTC
len: 11
v_gene: TRBV5-5
d_gene: NA
j_gene: TRBJ2-7
abundance: NA

CDR3aa: CASSLVGDRGIHEQFF
CDR3nt: TGTGCCAGCAGCTTGGTAGGGGACCGAGGGATCCATGAGCAGTTCTTC
len: 16
v_gene: TRBV5-6
d_gene: NA
j_gene: TRBJ2-1
abundance: NA

CDR3aa: CASSIRGDTQYF
CDR3nt: TGTGCCAGTAGTATCCGGGGAGATACGCAGTATTTT
len: 12
v_gene: TRBV19
d_gene: NA
j_gene: TRBJ2-3
abundance: NA

CDR3aa: CASSPGPPNYGYTF
CDR3nt: TGCGCCAGCAGCCCCGGACCCCCTAACTATGGCTACACCTTC
len: 14
v_gene: TRBV5-1
d_gene: NA
j_gene: TRBJ1-2
abundance: NA

CDR3aa: CASSLQGQGTEAFF
CDR3nt: TGTGCCAGCAGCTTACAGGGCCAGGGGACTGAAGCTTTCTTT
len: 14
v_gene: TRBV7-3
d_gene: NA
j_gene: TRBJ1-1
abundance: once

CDR3aa: CATTRTGVGTEAFF
CDR3nt: TGTGCCACCACAAGGACAGGGGTCGGCACTGAAGCTTTCTTT
len: 14
v_gene: TRBV27
d_gene: TRBD1
j_gene: TRBJ1-1
abundance: NA

CDR3aa: CASSPQGRGDYGYTF
CDR3nt: TGTGCCAGTTCCCCCCAGGGCAGGGGAGACTATGGCTACACCTTC
len: 15
v_gene: TRBV19
d_gene: NA
j_gene: TRBJ1-2
abundance: NA

CDR3aa: CASSLPGTEASSYNEQFF
CDR3nt: TGTGCCAGCAGCTTACCCGGGACAGAGGCTTCCTCCTACAATGAGCAGTTCTTC
len: 18
v_gene: TRBV7-3
d_gene: TRBD1
j_gene: TRBJ2-1
abundance: NA

CDR3aa: CASSLGRDRGGTGELFF
CDR3nt: TGTGCCAGCAGCTTGGGTAGGGACAGGGGTGGCACCGGGGAGCTGTTTTTT
len: 17
v_gene: TRBV5-5
d_gene: TRBD1
j_gene: TRBJ2-2
abundance: NA

CDR3aa: CASTPEGASGYTF
CDR3nt: TGTGCCAGTACCCCGGAGGGGGCGAGTGGCTACACCTTC
len: 13
v_gene: TRBV19
d_gene: TRBD1
j_gene: TRBJ1-2
abundance: NA

CDR3aa: CASSPGQAISGNTIYF
CDR3nt: TGTGCCAGCAGCCCTGGACAGGCAATCTCTGGAAACACCATATATTTT
len: 16
v_gene: TRBV9
d_gene: TRBD1
j_gene: TRBJ1-3
abundance: NA

CDR3aa: CASSLEVLGLPLGEQYF
CDR3nt: TGCGCCAGCAGCTTGGAGGTGTTGGGACTCCCATTAGGCGAGCAGTACTTC
len: 17
v_gene: TRBV5-1
d_gene: NA
j_gene: TRBJ2-7
abundance: NA

CDR3aa: CASSQARTSGSTGELFF
CDR3nt: TGTGCCAGCAGCCAAGCCCGGACTAGCGGGAGTACCGGGGAGCTGTTTTTT
len: 17
v_gene: TRBV3-1/TRBV3-2
d_gene: TRBD2
j_gene: TRBJ2-2
abundance: NA

CDR3aa: CASSPVVSWPSSGNTIYF
CDR3nt: TGTGCCAGCAGTCCCGTGGTTTCATGGCCTAGCTCTGGAAACACCATATATTTT
len: 18
v_gene: TRBV27
d_gene: NA
j_gene: TRBJ1-3
abundance: NA

CDR3aa: CASSLAGGSSGNTIYF
CDR3nt: TGCGCCAGCAGCTTGGCTGGGGGAAGCTCTGGAAACACCATATATTTT
len: 16
v_gene: TRBV5-1
d_gene: NA
j_gene: TRBJ1-3
abundance: NA

CDR3aa: CASSGGGPGLAGGFYEQYF
CDR3nt: TGTGCCAGCAGTGGGGGGGGCCCGGGACTAGCGGGAGGTTTCTACGAGCAGTACTTC
len: 19
v_gene: TRBV2
d_gene: TRBD2
j_gene: TRBJ2-7
abundance: NA

CDR3aa: CASSYIQGRGTNEKLFF
CDR3nt: TGTGCCAGCAGTTACATACAGGGAAGAGGAACTAATGAAAAACTGTTTTTT
len: 17
v_gene: TRBV6-2/TRBV6-3
d_gene: NA
j_gene: TRBJ1-4
abundance: NA

CDR3aa: CASSQDGDSPLHF
CDR3nt: TGTGCCAGCAGCCAGGACGGGGATTCACCCCTCCACTTT
len: 13
v_gene: TRBV7-9
d_gene: NA
j_gene: TRBJ1-6
abundance: NA

CDR3aa: CASSSSSGSFYNEQFF
CDR3nt: TGTGCCAGCAGCTCATCTAGCGGGAGCTTCTACAATGAGCAGTTCTTC
len: 16
v_gene: TRBV11-2
d_gene: TRBD2
j_gene: TRBJ2-1
abundance: once

CDR3aa: CASMLAGGGETQYF
CDR3nt: TGTGCCAGCATGTTAGCGGGAGGAGGAGAGACCCAGTACTTC
len: 14
v_gene: TRBV28
d_gene: TRBD2
j_gene: TRBJ2-5
abundance: NA

CDR3aa: CSVEGAGEYGYTF
CDR3nt: TGCAGCGTTGAAGGGGCCGGGGAGTATGGCTACACCTTC
len: 13
v_gene: TRBV29-1
d_gene: NA
j_gene: TRBJ1-2
abundance: NA

CDR3aa: CASSEDRAPTDTQYF
CDR3nt: TGTGCCAGCAGTGAGGACAGGGCCCCCACAGATACGCAGTATTTT
len: 15
v_gene: TRBV6-1
d_gene: TRBD1
j_gene: TRBJ2-3
abundance: NA

CDR3aa: CASSPYGHEQFF
CDR3nt: TGTGCCAGCAGTCCCTATGGGCATGAGCAGTTCTTC
len: 12
v_gene: TRBV28
d_gene: NA
j_gene: TRBJ2-1
abundance: NA

CDR3aa: CASSLRWEAEAFF
CDR3nt: TGTGCCAGCAGCCTAAGGTGGGAGGCTGAAGCTTTCTTT
len: 13
v_gene: TRBV11-3
d_gene: NA
j_gene: TRBJ1-1
abundance: NA

CDR3aa: CASSPDYSTVEAFF
CDR3nt: TGTGCCAGCAGTCCAGATTATTCAACGGTTGAAGCTTTCTTT
len: 14
v_gene: TRBV3-1/TRBV3-2
d_gene: NA
j_gene: TRBJ1-1
abundance: NA

CDR3aa: CASSQVGSYEQYF
CDR3nt: TGCGCCAGCAGCCAAGTCGGGAGCTACGAGCAGTACTTC
len: 13
v_gene: TRBV4-1
d_gene: NA
j_gene: TRBJ2-7
abundance: few

CDR3aa: CASSRRDGGGYGYTF
CDR3nt: TGCGCCAGCAGCCGCAGGGACGGCGGTGGGTATGGCTACACCTTC
len: 15
v_gene: TRBV5-1
d_gene: NA
j_gene: TRBJ1-2
abundance: NA

CDR3aa: CASSLKAGLAKNIQYF
CDR3nt: TGTGCCAGCAGCTTGAAGGCAGGGCTAGCCAAAAACATTCAGTACTTC
len: 16
v_gene: TRBV5-8
d_gene: NA
j_gene: TRBJ2-4
abundance: NA

CDR3aa: CAWSLTGLSNQPQHF
CDR3nt: TGTGCCTGGAGCCTCACAGGGCTAAGCAATCAGCCCCAGCATTTT
len: 15
v_gene: TRBV30
d_gene: NA
j_gene: TRBJ1-5
abundance: NA